These T cell receptor beta chains were read from a single sample in a study of blood T cell repertoires in COVID-19. Profiled with immunoSEQ multiplex PCR; TCRdb holds only in-frame clones, not every one. This sample has approximately 500,000 clones, with approximately 87% found just once. The sequencing sample was made of PBMCs or T cells enriched from blood (not recorded which). The receptors were gathered from a woman in her thirties or forties who had recovered from COVID-19. Each CDR3 is given without its conserved first and last residue.

J gene,CDR3 length,V gene,CDR3 protein
TRBJ2-3,15,TRBV11-3,ASSLGGTSGGTDTQY
TRBJ2-5,11,TRBV3-1/TRBV3-2,ASSQPPQETQY
TRBJ1-5,15,TRBV4-1,ASSQDETGLSNQPQH
TRBJ1-2,12,TRBV15,ATSGQGAGGGYT
TRBJ1-6,15,TRBV7-9,ASSLFRGGSYNSPLH
TRBJ1-2,14,TRBV18,ASSRDYRINTRGYT
TRBJ1-2,10,TRBV2,ASSENRDGYT
TRBJ2-7,16,TRBV7-2,ASSLTSTIAGPPNEQY
TRBJ1-1,9,TRBV20-1,SARRDTEAF
TRBJ1-2,13,TRBV11-3,ASSRGGPINYGYT
TRBJ1-5,14,TRBV28,ASSYHTGGPNQPQH
TRBJ1-5,13,TRBV5-6,ASSLGGTGVQPQH
TRBJ2-3,13,TRBV3-1/TRBV3-2,ASNNGGIYTDTQY
TRBJ1-2,16,TRBV27,ASSPSGSLAVFNYGYT
TRBJ2-5,14,TRBV11-3,ASSHHVGLAGETQY
TRBJ1-1,12,TRBV11-3,ASSKDRDGTEAF
TRBJ2-1,15,TRBV10-3,AIKGLAGGTSPREQF
TRBJ2-2,15,TRBV6-1,ASSEVSGGPRTGELF
TRBJ1-1,12,TRBV5-1,ASSLFRGGTEAF
TRBJ1-2,14,TRBV9,ASSATPGQSYDGYT
TRBJ1-5,12,TRBV6-2/TRBV6-3,ASSWGTRNQPQH
TRBJ2-5,13,TRBV5-4,ASSLEGQGAETQY
TRBJ1-2,16,TRBV11-2,ASSPPWDSELANYGYT
TRBJ1-2,13,TRBV5-6,ASSPPHGQAFGYT
TRBJ2-7,11,TRBV4-3,ASSPVQGYEQY
TRBJ2-7,13,TRBV6-5,ASSYGRQGMYEQY
TRBJ2-7,14,TRBV7-8,ASSPRVGQGSYEQY
TRBJ1-1,12,TRBV6-5,ASSYDRGRTEAF
TRBJ1-1,13,TRBV29-1,SVEGTDRGSVGAF
TRBJ1-2,12,TRBV18,ASSPSPGGDGYT
TRBJ1-1,9,TRBV7-9,ASSPPTEAF
TRBJ2-1,14,TRBV7-9,ASSNYRGASYNEQF
TRBJ2-5,13,TRBV18,ASSPPRLSEETQY
TRBJ1-6,16,TRBV7-9,ASSSRLRTGGVYSPLH
TRBJ2-3,13,TRBV20-1,SASFADRNSDTQY
TRBJ2-7,9,TRBV27,ASTDRGFRY
TRBJ2-3,14,TRBV4-3,ASSTGGQRGTDTQY
TRBJ1-3,13,TRBV30,AWSVAGAGGNTIY
TRBJ1-1,11,TRBV24-1,ATSDTSVSEAF
TRBJ1-1,16,TRBV19,ASSITRVMRQSTTEAF
TRBJ1-1,13,TRBV19,ASSIHGAMNTEAF
TRBJ2-6,12,TRBV30,AWSGGSGANVLT
TRBJ2-7,15,TRBV5-4,ASSLTKTSGSVGEQY
TRBJ2-1,13,TRBV5-5,ASSLAAGWNNEQF
TRBJ2-3,13,TRBV10-3,ATRRGLGYTDTQY
TRBJ2-1,13,TRBV19,ASSPLAGVANEQF
TRBJ2-1,14,TRBV5-5,ASSLEYGTVYNEQF
TRBJ1-2,11,TRBV10-3,AIRGTEEDGYT
TRBJ1-2,13,TRBV27,ASSYRNGGIYGYT
TRBJ2-7,13,TRBV19,ASSTLRDRVEEQY
TRBJ2-1,14,TRBV10-3,AISSPSGSLYNEQF
TRBJ1-3,12,TRBV7-9,ASSLEHSGNTIY
TRBJ1-1,12,TRBV6-5,ASSSGGRNTEAF